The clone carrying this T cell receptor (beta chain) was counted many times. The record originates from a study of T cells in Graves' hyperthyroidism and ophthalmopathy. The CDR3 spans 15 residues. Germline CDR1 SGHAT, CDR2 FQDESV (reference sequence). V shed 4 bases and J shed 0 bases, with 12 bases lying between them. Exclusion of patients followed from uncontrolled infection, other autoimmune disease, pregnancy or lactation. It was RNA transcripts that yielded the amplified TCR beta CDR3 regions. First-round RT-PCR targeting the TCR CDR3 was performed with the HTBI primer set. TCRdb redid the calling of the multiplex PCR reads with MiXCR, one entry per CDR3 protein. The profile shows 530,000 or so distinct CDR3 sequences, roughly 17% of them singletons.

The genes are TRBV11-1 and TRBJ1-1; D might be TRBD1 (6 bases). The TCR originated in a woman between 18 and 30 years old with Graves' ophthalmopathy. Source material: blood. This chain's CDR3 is CASSSRGSMNTEAFF. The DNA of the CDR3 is TGTGCCAGCAGCTCCAGGGGCTCAATGAACACTGAAGCTTTCTTT. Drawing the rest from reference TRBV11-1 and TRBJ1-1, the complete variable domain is EAEVAQSPRYKITEKSQAVAFWCDPISGHATLYWYRQILGQGPELLVQFQDESVVDDSQLPKDRFSAERLKGVDSTLKIQPAELGDSAMYLCASSSRGSMNTEAFFGQGTRLTVV.